The 18 T cell receptor beta chains in this list originate from one sample, sequenced in a study of blood T cell repertoires in COVID-19. Libraries were prepared by immunoSEQ multiplex PCR; TCRdb keeps only in-frame clonotypes and omits some of them. The sample shows about 210,000 clones, approximately 90% of them seen only once. Material for sequencing was peripheral blood. These receptors were taken from a woman aged 40 to 49 with acute or convalescent COVID-19.

The V gene is TRBV4-1, the J gene TRBJ1-5; D remains unclear. This CDR3 contains 13 residues. Germline V gene lookup returns CDR1 MGHRA and CDR2 YSYEKL. The ends were cut back, 2 bases at V and 7 bases at J, with 9 bases in the middle. For the CDR3, the DNA is TGCGCCAGCAGCCAATCCGGGTTGCAGCCCCAGCATTTT. Its protein product is CASSQSGLQPQHF.

This chain connects TRBV6-5 to TRBJ2-7; 14 nucleotides match TRBD2. The CDR3 covers 15 residues. The trim removed 6 bases at V and 7 bases at J, leaving 8 bases unmatched. Germline V lookup: CDR1 MNHEY, CDR2 SVGAGI. CDR3 bases: TGTGCCAGCAGGGCGACTAGCGGGGGGGCCTGGGAGCAGTACGTC. It specifies CASRATSGGAWEQYV.

The chain is built from TRBV5-5 and TRBJ1-2, with 10 nucleotides matching TRBD1. The V gene's germline CDR1 is SGHKS and CDR2 YYEKEE (reference sequence). The CDR3 has 17 amino acids. Trimming at V came to 2 bases and at J to 2 bases, leaving 9 bases not matched to a gene. This CDR3 reads CASSFRDRGPPNYGYTF. The CDR3 DNA sequence: TGTGCCAGCAGCTTCCGGGACAGGGGACCCCCAAACTATGGCTACACCTTC.

Here the CDR3 reads CASSLAGSTDTQYF. The CDR3 DNA is TGCGCCAGCAGCTTGGCAGGGAGCACAGATACGCAGTATTTT. The chain is built from TRBV5-1 and TRBJ2-3, with D perhaps TRBD1 (5 bases). The CDR3 totals 14 residues. Germline CDR1 is SGHRS and CDR2 is YFSETQ. The germline V and J ends were trimmed by 0 bases and 0 bases, with 5 bases remaining between them. The full variable domain, with the rest looked up from reference TRBV5-1 and TRBJ2-3, is KAGVTQTPRYLIKTRGQQVTLSCSPISGHRSVSWYQQTPGQGLQFLFEYFSETQRNKGNFPGRFSGRQFSNSRSEMNVSTLELGDSALYLCASSLAGSTDTQYFGPGTRLTVL.

The chain has TRBV19 and TRBJ1-1; a weak D match, TRBD1 (6 bases). The CDR3 consists of 14 residues. Trimming removed 5 bases at V and 5 bases at J, with 15 bases between. Germline V gene lookup returns CDR1 LNHDA and CDR2 SQIVND (reference sequence). The CDR3 nucleotides read TGTGCCAGTAGTCGAAGGGGGGGCCTTACTGAAGCTTTCTTT. This translates into CASSRRGGLTEAFF.

The chain carries TRBV18 and TRBJ1-6, with D tentatively TRBD1 (5 bases). The germline V gene has CDR1 KGHSH and CDR2 LQKENI. The CDR3 covers 13 residues. The ends were cut back, 2 bases at V and 9 bases at J, with 8 bases in the middle. In DNA, the CDR3 is TGTGCCAGCTCACCAGGCGGGGGTTCACCCCTCCACTTT. It codes for CASSPGGGSPLHF.

The chain carries TRBV5-8 and TRBJ1-1; tentatively, D is TRBD1 (5 bases). The CDR3 consists of 12 residues. The germline V and J ends were trimmed by 2 bases and 5 bases, with 7 bases remaining between them. The germline CDR1 and CDR2 sequences are SGHTS and YDEGEE. CDR3 sequence reads: CASSFRGTEAFF. In nucleotides, the CDR3 is TGTGCCAGCAGCTTCCGGGGGACTGAAGCTTTCTTT. The complete variable domain, with remaining parts taken from reference TRBV5-8 and TRBJ1-1, reads EAGVTQSPTHLIKTRGQQATLRCSPISGHTSVYWYQQALGLGLQFLLWYDEGEERNRGNFPPRFSGRQFPNYSSELNVNALELEDSALYLCASSFRGTEAFFGQGTRLTVV.

In this sample, this clone turned up once. V and J are TRBV2 and TRBJ1-2; TRBD1 matches at 7 bases. The CDR3 extends over 13 amino acids. CDR1 is SNHLY and CDR2 is FYNNEI in the germline V gene. The trim removed 8 bases at V and 4 bases at J, leaving 7 bases unmatched. CDR3 sequence reads: CASVGQTSYGYTF. CDR3 bases: TGTGCCAGCGTGGGACAGACGAGCTATGGCTACACCTTC.

The chain's CDR3 is CASSPGLAGGLTGELFF. The CDR3 region has the DNA TGTGCCAGCAGCCCCGGACTAGCGGGGGGGCTTACCGGGGAGCTGTTTTTT. The chain uses TRBV5-4 and TRBJ2-2; 15 bases align to TRBD2. CDR1 is SGHNT, CDR2 YYREEE, per germline (reference sequence). J lost 5 bases, V lost 4 bases, and 6 bases had no gene match. CDR3 length equals 17 residues. The variable domain in full, completed from reference TRBV5-4 and TRBJ2-2, reads ETGVTQSPTHLIKTRGQQVTLRCSSQSGHNTVSWYQQALGQGPQFIFQYYREEENGRGNFPPRFSGLQFPNYSSELNVNALELDDSALYLCASSPGLAGGLTGELFFGEGSRLTVL.

The chain is built from TRBV28 and TRBJ2-7; possibly TRBD1 for D (6 bases). Germline loops: CDR1 MDHEN, CDR2 SYDVKM. V lost 5 bases and J lost 0, with 14 bases in between. The CDR3 covers 15 residues. Here the CDR3 reads CASSQGQTFSYEQYV. In DNA form, the CDR3 reads TGTGCCAGCAGTCAAGGACAGACTTTCTCCTACGAGCAGTACGTC.

V is TRBV5-1 and J is TRBJ2-3, with TRBD1 matching 7 bases. CDR1 and CDR2 from the germline V gene are SGHRS and YFSETQ. The V and J ends lost 3 bases and 0 bases, in that order; junction bases with no gene match: 7. The CDR3 loop spans 16 amino acids. As DNA, the CDR3 is TGCGCCAGCAGCTCCCGACAGGGTAAGAGCACAGATACGCAGTATTTT. This gives the protein CASSSRQGKSTDTQYF.

This chain connects TRBV7-9 to TRBJ2-1; D is perhaps TRBD1 (6 bases). This CDR3 contains 12 residues. Germline CDR1 and CDR2: SEHNR and FQNEAQ (reference sequence). Between the trimmed V and J ends, which lost 8 bases and 4 bases, there was a span of 9 bases. The CDR3 is CASSRGYNEQFF. The CDR3, as DNA: TGTGCCAGCTCTAGGGGGTACAATGAGCAGTTCTTC. Combining the CDR3 with reference TRBV7-9 and TRBJ2-1 gives the whole variable domain DTGVSQNPRHKITKRGQNVTFRCDPISEHNRLYWYRQTLGQGPEFLTYFQNEAQLEKSRLLSDRFSAERPKGSFSTLEIQRTEQGDSAMYLCASSRGYNEQFFGPGTRLTVL.

The rearrangement uses TRBV10-3 and TRBJ2-1, with 10 bases fitting TRBD1. Germline-derived CDR1 and CDR2 are ENHRY and SYGVKD. The CDR3 is 15 residues long. The junction had 9 bases not matched to a gene; V was cut back by 9 bases and J by 4 bases. The CDR3 region has the DNA TGTGCCATGTCGACAGGGGGCTTTGAGTACAATGAGCAGTTCTTC. It codes for CAMSTGGFEYNEQFF.

J is TRBJ1-3 and V is TRBV12-5, with TRBD1 identical over 10 bases. This CDR3 contains 17 residues. CDR1 is LGHNT and CDR2 is FRNRAP in the germline V gene. Unmatched junction bases numbered 10, after V lost 3 bases and J lost 5 bases. The CDR3 is CASGLRSWDRGRNTIYF. The CDR3 DNA reads as TGTGCTAGTGGTTTACGATCCTGGGACAGGGGTCGAAACACCATATATTTT.

This chain uses TRBV10-3 with TRBJ1-2; 9 nucleotides match TRBD1. The V gene end was trimmed by 2 bases and the J gene end by 0 bases; junction bases not matched to a gene: 10. This CDR3 comprises 18 residues. Per germline, CDR1 ENHRY and CDR2 SYGVKD. CDR3 sequence reads: CAISEGRTGARTNYGYTF. In DNA, the CDR3 is TGTGCCATCAGTGAGGGTCGGACAGGGGCCCGCACTAACTATGGCTACACCTTC.

The CDR3 bases are TGTGCCAGTAGCAGCAACGTGGGACAGAGAGAGACCCAGTACTTC. It codes for CASSSNVGQRETQYF. The chain has TRBV19 and TRBJ2-5, with 7 bases lining up with TRBD1. CDR3 length: 15 amino acids. V lost 6 bases, J lost 4 bases, and 11 bases stayed unmatched. CDR1 and CDR2 from the germline V gene are LNHDA and SQIVND (reference sequence). Drawing the rest from reference TRBV19 and TRBJ2-5, the complete variable domain is DGGITQSPKYLFRKEGQNVTLSCEQNLNHDAMYWYRQDPGQGLRLIYYSQIVNDFQKGDIAEGYSVSREKKESFPLTVTSAQKNPTAFYLCASSSNVGQRETQYFGPGTRLLVL.

The CDR3 loop reads CASSTGQGADGYTF. CDR3 nucleotides: TGCGCCAGCAGCACTGGACAGGGGGCTGATGGCTACACCTTC. The J gene is TRBJ1-2, the V gene TRBV5-1, with TRBD1 matching 11 bases. The CDR3 is made up of 14 amino acids. Germline V CDR1 and CDR2: SGHRS, YFSETQ. After removal of 4 bases from V and 6 bases from J, the junction contained 5 bases not matched to a gene.

The V gene is TRBV30, the J gene TRBJ1-6, with unresolved D. Per germline, CDR1 GTSNPN and CDR2 SVGIG (reference sequence). V was shortened by 0 bases and J by 7 bases, with 16 bases between the two germline ends. This CDR3 is 16 amino acids long. The CDR3 is CAWSVSRTGRNSPLHF. CDR3 DNA: TGTGCCTGGAGTGTAAGCCGGACGGGAAGAAATTCACCCCTCCACTTT.